A single sample gave rise to the 8 T cell receptor beta chains below, sequenced in a study of patients and donors after allogeneic stem cell transplantation. TCRdb re-derived calls from the RT-PCR reads in MiXCR, one entry per CDR3 protein. The table records roughly 140,000 distinct CDR3 sequences, about a third of them present only once. Sequencing was done on a sample of blood, either unsorted or a sorted T cell fraction (not recorded which). These receptors were collected from a human donor who was either an allogeneic HSCT recipient or a stem cell or donor lymphocyte infusion donor (not recorded which). It is not recorded whose cells these are; they may come from a transplant donor.

CDR3 DNA sequence: TGTGCCAGCAGGGGAGGGTTGGGCACTGAAGCTTTCTTT. Translated, it gives CASRGGLGTEAFF. This chain connects TRBV2 to TRBJ1-1; no clear D gene. The germline V and J ends were trimmed by 6 bases and 4 bases, with 12 bases remaining between them. Germline assignment: CDR1 SNHLY and CDR2 FYNNEI. The CDR3 contains 13 residues.

There are a few counts of this clonotype. This chain connects TRBV20-1 to TRBJ2-5, with 15 bases fitting TRBD2. This CDR3 has 19 amino acids. Germline-derived CDR1 and CDR2 are DFQATT and SNEGSKA (reference sequence). V was pared by 0 bases and J by 1 base, with 9 bases of the junction left unmatched. The CDR3 bases are TGCAGTGCTAGAGATCCTGGACTAGCGGGGGGGACCCGCCAAGAGACCCAGTACTTC. This translates into CSARDPGLAGGTRQETQYF.

This sequence joins TRBV20-1 and TRBJ1-3; D ambiguous. Germline-derived CDR1 and CDR2 are DFQATT and SNEGSKA (reference sequence). The CDR3 spans 13 residues. Between the trimmed V and J ends, which lost 1 base and 0 bases, there was a span of 4 bases. This CDR3 is CSARAHSGNTIYF. DNA of the CDR3: TGCAGTGCTAGAGCGCACTCTGGAAACACCATATATTTT.

The rearrangement joins TRBV13 to TRBJ2-1; 8 bases align to TRBD1. V gave up 5 bases and J gave up 7 bases; unmatched junction bases: 7. From germline, CDR1 is PRHDT and CDR2 FYEKMQ (reference sequence). This CDR3 contains 14 residues. The CDR3 protein is CASSDYRDRNEQFF. The CDR3 DNA reads TGTGCCAGCAGCGACTACAGGGACAGGAATGAGCAGTTCTTC.

V and J are TRBV6-1 and TRBJ1-2; D gene uncertain. Looked up from germline, CDR1 is MNHNS and CDR2 is SASEGT. This CDR3 comprises 15 residues. V lost 0 bases, J lost 1 base, and 9 bases lay in between. CDR3 protein: CASSEAAWLNYGYTF. CDR3 coding DNA: TGTGCCAGCAGTGAAGCGGCCTGGCTTAACTATGGCTACACCTTC.

This clonotype came up a few times. The rearrangement uses TRBV28 and TRBJ1-5; 11 bases align to TRBD1. CDR1 MDHEN and CDR2 SYDVKM come from the germline V gene. The CDR3 runs 15 residues. The trim removed 5 bases at V and 7 bases at J, leaving 7 bases unmatched. The CDR3 sequence is CASSPRGQGEQPQHF. The CDR3 nucleotides are TGTGCCAGCAGTCCCCGGGGACAGGGGGAACAGCCCCAGCATTTT.

The V call is TRBV6-5, the J call TRBJ2-3; D may be TRBD2 (6 bases). Trimming pared 2 bases from V and 0 bases from J, leaving 12 bases between. CDR1 is MNHEY, CDR2 SVGAGI, per germline. The CDR3 runs to 16 residues. Here the CDR3 DNA reads TGTGCCAGCAGTTACGATGTAGCGGCTAGCACAGATACGCAGTATTTT. Translation: CASSYDVAASTDTQYF.

The chain has TRBV5-1 and TRBJ2-1; D unclear. Germline CDR1 reads SGHRS; CDR2 reads YFSETQ. The CDR3 covers 13 residues. The V end was cut by 3 bases, the J end by 2 bases, with 6 bases between. The CDR3 coding sequence is TGCGCCAGCAGCTATACAGCCTACAATGAGCAGTTCTTC. Translation gives CASSYTAYNEQFF.